A single T cell receptor beta chain is shown here with its context. Trimming removed 3 bases at V and 1 base at J, with 11 bases between. The CDR3 contains 14 residues. Germline values: CDR1 SGHRS, CDR2 YFSETQ. Per the original methods: Nucleated cell counts were estimated from reference gene primer amplification. Clones were read by immunoSEQ multiplex PCR, and TCRdb kept only the in-frame ones, dropping some. V and J calls and clone size are as listed in that table; D and trimming were resolved from the DNA. The table includes 210,000 or so clones, around 83% detected once. This record belongs to a study of blood T cell repertoires in COVID-19. Study context: Samples taken during acute and convalescent COVID-19 were collected in the United States, Italy and Spain. PBMCs, B-cell-depleted T cells, or T cells provided the cDNA or gDNA that made up the material.

Material for sequencing was peripheral blood. The rearrangement links TRBV5-1 to TRBJ2-7; the D gene is possibly TRBD1 (6 bases). This receptor was taken from a man aged 50 or older with active or convalescent COVID-19. CDR3 nucleotide sequence: TGCGCCAGCAGCTCCGGGACACTTTCCTACGAGCAGTACTTC. It codes for CASSSGTLSYEQYF.